Each of the 8 T cell receptor beta chains below was sequenced from the same sample in a study of beta chain features in type 1 diabetes. Since all of the isolated RNA was reverse transcribed, expressed TCRB transcripts were what got sequenced. Produced via immunoSEQ multiplex PCR; TCRdb's table is partial and in-frame only. The table shows almost 350,000 clones, with around 7.6% occurring only once. Specimen: central memory CD4+ T cells from blood. Receptor source: a woman between 18 and 30 years old in good health.

The rearrangement uses TRBV21-1 and TRBJ2-7; the DNA was not used to check the table's D call, TRBD2. TRBV21-1 counts as a pseudogene. This CDR3 comprises 17 residues. CDR3 region: CASSKEGEGTGLKEQYF. The CDR3 bases are TGTGCCAGCAGCAAAGAAGGGGAGGGCACTGGCCTCAAAGAGCAGTACTTC.

The rearrangement uses TRBV7-9 and TRBJ1-2; D is uncertain. This CDR3 has 12 amino acids. Germline loops: CDR1 SEHNR, CDR2 FQNEAQ (reference sequence). Trimming left V 3 bases short and J 2 bases short, with 4 bases between. Here the CDR3 DNA reads TGTGCCAGCAGCTTTGAAAACTATGGCTACACCTTC. Its protein is CASSFENYGYTF.

The chain combines TRBV2 with TRBJ2-3; 14 nucleotides line up with TRBD2. Germline V CDR1 and CDR2: SNHLY, FYNNEI. Trimming at V came to 3 bases and at J to 4 bases, leaving 9 bases not matched to a gene. This CDR3 has 18 amino acids. Here the CDR3 DNA reads TGTGCCAGCAGTGATTTTGTGGGACTAGCGGGAGTAGCAGATACGCAGTATTTT. Protein product: CASSDFVGLAGVADTQYF.

The rearrangement joins TRBV5-4 to TRBJ2-4; D possibly matches TRBD1 or TRBD2 (5 bases each). CDR3 length: 15 residues. Germline V lookup: CDR1 SGHNT, CDR2 YYREEE (reference sequence). V was shortened by 4 bases and J by 0 bases, with 11 bases between the two germline ends. The CDR3 here is CASSLERGAKNIQYF. CDR3 coding DNA: TGTGCCAGCAGCCTGGAGAGGGGAGCCAAAAACATTCAGTACTTC. Variable domain in full (rest from reference TRBV5-4 and TRBJ2-4): ETGVTQSPTHLIKTRGQQVTLRCSSQSGHNTVSWYQQALGQGPQFIFQYYREEENGRGNFPPRFSGLQFPNYSSELNVNALELDDSALYLCASSLERGAKNIQYFGAGTRLSVL.

This chain links TRBV5-6 with TRBJ1-1; unclear D gene. V lost 0 bases to trimming and J lost 4 bases, with 10 bases between them. This CDR3 region has 14 residues. Germline CDR1 and CDR2: SGHDT and YYEEEE. CDR3 sequence: CASSLASMGTEAFF. Here the CDR3 DNA reads TGTGCCAGCAGCTTGGCGTCCATGGGCACTGAAGCTTTCTTT.

This clone was found a few times. The chain combines TRBV28 with TRBJ2-2, with 10 bases lining up with TRBD2. Germline V gene sequence: CDR1 MDHEN, CDR2 SYDVKM. The J segment lost 11 bases and the V segment lost 5 bases, leaving 8 bases of the junction unmatched. CDR3 length: 14 amino acids. CDR3 DNA sequence: TGTGCCAGCAGTCATTCTAGCGGGAGAGGAGAGCTGTTTTTT. It codes for CASSHSSGRGELFF.

This clone was observed many times. The V and J genes are TRBV7-2 and TRBJ2-4, with D uncertain. CDR3 length: 14 residues. The V and J ends lost 2 bases and 0 bases respectively, with 5 bases between them. Germline V gene lookup returns CDR1 SGHTA and CDR2 FQGNSA. The CDR3 protein is CASSLQPAKNIQYF. The DNA for the CDR3 is TGTGCCAGCAGCTTACAACCAGCCAAAAACATTCAGTACTTC.

V usage is TRBV18 and J usage is TRBJ2-1; a possible D gene is TRBD2 (5 bases). This CDR3 spans 17 amino acids. CDR1 KGHSH and CDR2 LQKENI come from the germline V gene. V lost 6 bases and J lost 0, with 18 bases in between. The DNA of the CDR3 is TGTGCCAGCTCCCACCCCCCGGAGGAAAGCTCCTACAATGAGCAGTTCTTC. It specifies CASSHPPEESSYNEQFF.